This TCR beta chain was observed in a study of pediatric ulcerative colitis. In the study overall: Ulcerative colitis patients had pancolitis or left-sided colitis, with confirming histology. Broader study findings: Ulcerative colitis patients shared more blood-rectal clones than controls. In rectum, acute severe colitis had expanded clones and less diversity.

In germline, CDR1 is SGDLS, CDR2 YYNGEE. Trimming took off 0 bases at V and 2 bases at J, with 3 bases between the two ends. CDR3 length: 14 amino acids. Rectal tissue came from one to two pinch biopsies taken at colonoscopy. Measured with immunoSEQ multiplex PCR; TCRdb has only the in-frame clones, and not every one. The table shows 40,000 to 55,000 clones, with more than 60% occurring only once. Concerning this clone itself: Its antigen is still unknown.

The sequencing sample was made of gut tissue. The chain links TRBV9 to TRBJ2-6, with D unresolved. The clonotype originates from a girl under 18 with moderate ulcerative colitis. The CDR3, as DNA: TGTGCCAGCAGCGTAGCCCCTGGGGCCAACGTCCTGACTTTC. The encoded protein is CASSVAPGANVLTF.